This TCR beta chain was identified during a study of T cell responses to AZD1222 COVID-19 vaccine. The table came from immunoSEQ multiplex PCR; TCRdb's copy has only in-frame clones and leaves some out. This table has about 57,000 clones, 75% to 90% appearing once. This CDR3 has 12 residues. CDR1 is MDHEN and CDR2 is SYDVKM in the germline V gene. Trimming cost V 5 bases and J 10 bases, with 9 bases left between them. This chain links TRBV28 with TRBJ1-6; no reliable D call. Here the sequenced sample was peripheral blood, taken on day 0 of AZD1222 vaccination. This TCR was sampled from an adult in good health. CDR3 DNA sequence: TGTGCCAGCAGTCTCCCCTCCTCACCCCTCCACTTT. Translating it yields CASSLPSSPLHF.